These 24 T cell receptor beta chains originate from one sample sequenced in a study of CD8 T cells in Susac syndrome. RNA in amounts of about 0.5 to 1 ug was reverse transcribed with random hexamers. MiXCR, applied by TCRdb to the immunoSEQ multiplex PCR reads, yields one record per CDR3 protein. The data contain 85,000 to 130,000 distinct CDR3 sequences, around 94% of them singletons. Sequencing was done on a sample of CD8+ T cells from PBMCs. All receptors come from a human donor with Susac syndrome.

This sequence joins TRBV5-4 and TRBJ2-7; TRBD2 matches at 8 bases. Germline V gives CDR1 SGHNT, CDR2 YYREEE (reference sequence). CDR3 size: 15 residues. The junction had 9 bases not matched to a gene; V was cut back by 2 bases and J by 5 bases. The CDR3 reads CASSFGPGLEDEQYF. The CDR3, as DNA: TGTGCCAGCAGCTTTGGCCCGGGACTAGAGGACGAGCAGTACTTC. Combining the CDR3 with reference TRBV5-4 and TRBJ2-7 gives the whole variable domain ETGVTQSPTHLIKTRGQQVTLRCSSQSGHNTVSWYQQALGQGPQFIFQYYREEENGRGNFPPRFSGLQFPNYSSELNVNALELDDSALYLCASSFGPGLEDEQYFGPGTRLTVT.

The chain links TRBV9 to TRBJ2-1, with 9 bases matching TRBD2. The length of the CDR3 is 17 residues. Germline CDR1 is SGDLS and CDR2 is YYNGEE. The J segment lost 8 bases and the V segment lost 0 bases, leaving 12 bases of the junction unmatched. The DNA for the CDR3 is TGTGCCAGCAGCGTAGTTGGCGGGGGGGCCTTAGGTGATGAGCAGTTCTTC. Translating gives CASSVVGGGALGDEQFF. Combining the CDR3 with reference TRBV9 and TRBJ2-1 gives the whole variable domain DSGVTQTPKHLITATGQRVTLRCSPRSGDLSVYWYQQSLDQGLQFLIQYYNGEERAKGNILERFSAQQFPDLHSELNLSSLELGDSALYFCASSVVGGGALGDEQFFGPGTRLTVL.

The V gene is TRBV29-1, the J gene TRBJ2-1; 7 bases fit TRBD2. The CDR3 is 13 residues long. J gave up 5 bases and V 7 bases, and 8 bases lay outside the gene matches. The germline V gene has CDR1 SQVTM and CDR2 ANQGSEA. CDR3 sequence: CSGAGLANNEQFF. The CDR3 DNA reads as TGCAGCGGAGCGGGACTGGCAAACAATGAGCAGTTCTTC.

This chain joins TRBV7-2 and TRBJ2-5; 7 bases map to TRBD2. Germline loops: CDR1 SGHTA, CDR2 FQGNSA. This CDR3 region has 15 residues. V trimming: 1 base; J trimming: 2 bases; junction bases outside the gene matches: 4. The CDR3 nucleotides are TGTGCCAGCAGCTTAGGCGGGGGAGTTCAAGAGACCCAGTACTTC. Its translation is CASSLGGGVQETQYF.

This rearrangement joins TRBV4-1 to TRBJ2-7; D is possibly TRBD1 or TRBD2 (5 bases each). Germline lookup yields CDR1 MGHRA and CDR2 YSYEKL. V was clipped by 0 bases and J by 0 bases, with 15 bases between them. The CDR3 runs 17 residues. The CDR3 region has the DNA TGCGCCAGCAGCCAAGAACGGGGCTGGGGTTACTCCTACGAGCAGTACTTC. Translating gives CASSQERGWGYSYEQYF.

The CDR3 coding sequence is TGTGCCAGCAGTTACGAAACGTGGTCAGAGGACTATGGCTACACCTTC. Encoded protein: CASSYETWSEDYGYTF. This chain connects TRBV6-2 or TRBV6-3 to TRBJ1-2; D ambiguous. The V end was cut by 2 bases, the J end by 3 bases, with 16 bases between. CDR1 MNHEY and CDR2 SVGEGT come from the germline V gene. The CDR3 spans 16 residues.

The chain employs TRBV11-2 and TRBJ2-1; 9 nucleotides agree with TRBD1. The J segment lost 7 bases and the V segment lost 4 bases, leaving 8 bases of the junction unmatched. The CDR3 spans 15 residues. Germline lookup yields CDR1 SGHAT and CDR2 FQNNGV. Written as DNA, the CDR3 is TGTGCCAGCAGCTCTATACAGGGGGCGCGAAATGAGCAGTTCTTC. Translation gives CASSSIQGARNEQFF. The variable domain in full, completed from reference TRBV11-2 and TRBJ2-1, reads EAGVAQSPRYKIIEKRQSVAFWCNPISGHATLYWYQQILGQGPKLLIQFQNNGVVDDSQLPKDRFSAERLKGVDSTLKIQPAKLEDSAVYLCASSSIQGARNEQFFGPGTRLTVL.

This clonotype was seen only once. The chain couples TRBV4-1 to TRBJ2-7; D call uncertain. The V end was cut by 3 bases, the J end by 6 bases, with 6 bases between. This CDR3 comprises 11 residues. CDR1 is MGHRA and CDR2 is YSYEKL in the germline V gene. The CDR3 DNA follows: TGCGCCAGCAGCCAGGTGGGCGAGCAGTACTTC. It translates to CASSQVGEQYF.

The CDR3: CSVYTGANVLTF. The CDR3 DNA follows: TGCAGCGTGTATACCGGGGCCAACGTCCTGACTTTC. The gene calls are TRBV29-1 and TRBJ2-6; D unclear. The CDR3 runs 12 residues. Germline V gene lookup returns CDR1 SQVTM and CDR2 ANQGSEA. Trimming took off 6 bases at V and 4 bases at J, with 7 bases between the two ends. Drawing the rest from reference TRBV29-1 and TRBJ2-6, the complete variable domain is SAVISQKPSRDICQRGTSLTIQCQVDSQVTMMFWYRQQPGQSLTLIATANQGSEATYESGFVIDKFPISRPNLTFSTLTVSNMSPEDSSIYLCSVYTGANVLTFGAGSRLTVL.

The chain carries TRBV5-4 and TRBJ2-7; 7 nucleotides match TRBD2. The CDR3 runs to 12 residues. CDR1 is SGHNT and CDR2 is YYREEE in the germline V gene (reference sequence). Unmatched junction bases numbered 2, after V lost 5 bases and J lost 3 bases. DNA for the CDR3: TGTGCCAGCAGTGGGACTAACTACGAGCAGTACTTC. Amino acids: CASSGTNYEQYF.

J is TRBJ2-5 and V is TRBV9, with D uncertain. Germline V gives CDR1 SGDLS, CDR2 YYNGEE. The CDR3 is 13 residues long. V was trimmed by 0 bases and J by 5 bases, leaving 8 bases between them. The CDR3 reads CASSVEAWETQYF. The CDR3 DNA is TGTGCCAGCAGCGTAGAAGCGTGGGAGACCCAGTACTTC.

The gene calls are TRBV29-1 and TRBJ1-5, with a tentative D call TRBD1 (5 bases). The CDR3 contains 19 residues. CDR1 is SQVTM, CDR2 ANQGSEA, per germline. V was trimmed by 3 bases and J by 0 bases, leaving 24 bases between them. The CDR3: CSVEKGPKQASYSNQPQHF. In DNA form, the CDR3 reads TGCAGCGTTGAGAAGGGGCCGAAGCAGGCTAGCTATAGCAATCAGCCCCAGCATTTT.

The chain's CDR3 is CASGWGDSSTDTQYF. DNA for the CDR3: TGTGCCAGCGGGTGGGGAGACTCTAGCACAGATACGCAGTATTTT. The V gene is TRBV27, the J gene TRBJ2-3, with D possibly being TRBD2 (5 bases). There are 15 residues in the CDR3. CDR1 and CDR2 (germline): MNHEY, SMNVEV (reference sequence). The ends were cut back, 8 bases at V and 0 bases at J, with 15 bases in the middle.

This chain uses TRBV9 with TRBJ2-1; D possibly corresponds to TRBD2 (6 bases). CDR1 and CDR2 (germline): SGDLS, YYNGEE. Deletions cut 2 bases from V and 3 bases from J, with 12 bases between. This CDR3 has 15 residues. CDR3 region: CASSVSGDHYNEQFF. The CDR3 coding sequence is TGTGCCAGCAGCGTTAGCGGAGACCACTACAATGAGCAGTTCTTC.

V gene TRBV6-1 combines with J gene TRBJ1-1; possibly TRBD1 for D (5 bases). This CDR3 has 14 amino acids. V lost 3 bases and J lost 5, with 13 bases in between. CDR1 and CDR2 (germline): MNHNS, SASEGT. The CDR3 DNA reads as TGTGCCAGCAGTGAGTGGCGGGGGGGGACTGAAGCTTTCTTT. Residues: CASSEWRGGTEAFF.

V is TRBV4-1 and J is TRBJ1-5; 8 bases match TRBD1. V dropped 0 bases and J dropped 8; count of bases not matched to a gene: 3. The CDR3 has 14 residues. The germline CDR1 and CDR2 sequences are MGHRA and YSYEKL. The CDR3 coding sequence is TGCGCCAGCAGCCAAGATCCAGGGGGCGAGCCCCAGCATTTT. Translation: CASSQDPGGEPQHF.

This chain uses TRBV4-3 with TRBJ2-1; maybe TRBD2 (6 bases). CDR3 length: 15 amino acids. Trimming shortened V by 0 bases and J by 7 bases, and 13 bases separated the two germline ends. The germline V gene encodes CDR1 LGHNA and CDR2 YSLEER. The CDR3 sequence is CASSQDGLQENEQFF. CDR3 nucleotides: TGCGCCAGCAGCCAAGATGGACTACAGGAGAATGAGCAGTTCTTC.

There are a few counts of this clonotype. The chain has TRBV29-1 and TRBJ2-7; TRBD1 matches at 12 bases. The V segment lost 7 bases and the J segment 4 bases; nucleotides outside the gene matches: 2. Germline lookup yields CDR1 SQVTM and CDR2 ANQGSEA. This CDR3 contains 12 residues. CDR3 coding DNA: TGCAGCGGGGGACAGGGGGCGTACGAGCAGTACTTC. This translates into CSGGQGAYEQYF.

The chain has TRBV2 and TRBJ2-7; D is unclear. CDR1 is SNHLY and CDR2 is FYNNEI in the germline V gene. CDR3 size: 12 residues. V gave up 4 bases and J gave up 2 bases, with 6 bases separating them. CDR3 in amino acids: CASSVAPYEQYF. Written as DNA, the CDR3 is TGTGCCAGCAGTGTGGCACCCTACGAGCAGTACTTC.

V usage is TRBV7-9 and J usage is TRBJ2-6, with 7 bases lining up with TRBD1. Per germline, CDR1 SEHNR and CDR2 FQNEAQ (reference sequence). V shed 3 bases and J 9 bases; nucleotides not matched to a gene: 5. CDR3 length: 14 residues. In nucleotides, the CDR3 is TGTGCCAGCAGCTTGGGACAGAGATTCAACGTCCTGACTTTC. Protein product: CASSLGQRFNVLTF.

This rearrangement joins TRBV5-6 to TRBJ2-7; D may be TRBD2 (6 bases). The CDR3 has 14 residues. V lost 2 bases and J 0 bases, leaving 9 bases between the germline ends. Per the germline V gene, CDR1 is SGHDT and CDR2 is YYEEEE. The CDR3 bases are TGTGCCAGCAGCTTCGGGGGTTACTCCTACGAGCAGTACTTC. Translation gives CASSFGGYSYEQYF.

The chain combines TRBV25-1 with TRBJ2-2; no definite D call. The germline gives CDR1 MGHDK, CDR2 SYGVNS. The CDR3 length is 17 residues. Deletions cut 3 bases from V and 0 bases from J, with 14 bases between. Written as DNA, the CDR3 is TGTGCCAGCAGTGACTCGGCCCCCGTTCCGAACACCGGGGAGCTGTTTTTT. Amino acids: CASSDSAPVPNTGELFF.

The J gene is TRBJ1-1, the V gene TRBV12-3 or TRBV12-4; D is perhaps TRBD1 (5 bases). The ends were cut back, 3 bases at V and 4 bases at J, with 18 bases in the middle. CDR3 size: 16 residues. For the CDR3, the DNA is TGTGCCAGCAGTTTGAAGCCAGGGCTTTGGGGCACTGAAGCTTTCTTT. This translates into CASSLKPGLWGTEAFF.

The gene calls are TRBV29-1 and TRBJ2-3; no firm D call. The CDR3 is 11 residues long. Germline CDR1 and CDR2: SQVTM and ANQGSEA. V dropped 6 bases and J dropped 8 bases, with 12 bases sitting between them. Written as DNA, the CDR3 is TGCAGCGTCGCCCAGGAAGGTACGCAGTATTTT. It yields the protein CSVAQEGTQYF.